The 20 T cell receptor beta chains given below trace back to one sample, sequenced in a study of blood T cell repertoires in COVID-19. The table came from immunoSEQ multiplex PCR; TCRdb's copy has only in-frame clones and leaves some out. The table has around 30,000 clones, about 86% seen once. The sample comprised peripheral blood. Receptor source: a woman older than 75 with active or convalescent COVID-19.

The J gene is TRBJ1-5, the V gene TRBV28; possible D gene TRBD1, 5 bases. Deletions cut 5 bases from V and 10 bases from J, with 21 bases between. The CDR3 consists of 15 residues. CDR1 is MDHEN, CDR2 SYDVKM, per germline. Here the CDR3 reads CASSQETAPWGPQHF. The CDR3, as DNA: TGTGCCAGCAGTCAAGAGACAGCTCCTTGGGGTCCCCAGCATTTT.

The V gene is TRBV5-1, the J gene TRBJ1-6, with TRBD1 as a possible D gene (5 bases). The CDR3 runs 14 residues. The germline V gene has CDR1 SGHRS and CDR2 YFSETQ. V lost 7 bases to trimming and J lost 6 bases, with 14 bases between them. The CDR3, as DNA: TGCGCCAGCGCCTGGGGGGAATTTAATTCACCCCTCCACTTT. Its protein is CASAWGEFNSPLHF. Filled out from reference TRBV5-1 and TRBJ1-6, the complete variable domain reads KAGVTQTPRYLIKTRGQQVTLSCSPISGHRSVSWYQQTPGQGLQFLFEYFSETQRNKGNFPGRFSGRQFSNSRSEMNVSTLELGDSALYLCASAWGEFNSPLHFGNGTRLTVT.

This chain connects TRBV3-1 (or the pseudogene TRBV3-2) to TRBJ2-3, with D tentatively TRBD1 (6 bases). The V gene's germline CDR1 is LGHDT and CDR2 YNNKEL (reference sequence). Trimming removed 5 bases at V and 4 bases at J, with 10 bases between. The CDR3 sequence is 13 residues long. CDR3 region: CASSVGQSDTQYF. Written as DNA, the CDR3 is TGTGCCAGCAGCGTTGGACAGTCAGATACGCAGTATTTT.

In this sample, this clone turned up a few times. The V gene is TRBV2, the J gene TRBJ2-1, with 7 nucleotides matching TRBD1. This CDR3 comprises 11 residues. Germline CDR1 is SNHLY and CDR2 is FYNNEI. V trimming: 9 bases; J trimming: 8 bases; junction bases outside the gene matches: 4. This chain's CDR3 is CARTGADEQFF. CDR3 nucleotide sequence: TGTGCCAGAACAGGGGCGGATGAGCAGTTCTTC. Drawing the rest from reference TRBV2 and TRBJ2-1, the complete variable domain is EPEVTQTPSHQVTQMGQEVILRCVPISNHLYFYWYRQILGQKVEFLVSFYNNEISEKSEIFDDQFSVERPDGSNFTLKIRSTKLEDSAMYFCARTGADEQFFGPGTRLTVL.

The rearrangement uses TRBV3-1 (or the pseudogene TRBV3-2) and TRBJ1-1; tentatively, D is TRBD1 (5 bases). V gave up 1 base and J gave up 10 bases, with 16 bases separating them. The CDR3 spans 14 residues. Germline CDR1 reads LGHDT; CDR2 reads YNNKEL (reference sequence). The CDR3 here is CASSQAEGRGRAFF. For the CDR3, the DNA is TGTGCCAGCAGCCAAGCGGAAGGAAGGGGTCGAGCTTTCTTT.

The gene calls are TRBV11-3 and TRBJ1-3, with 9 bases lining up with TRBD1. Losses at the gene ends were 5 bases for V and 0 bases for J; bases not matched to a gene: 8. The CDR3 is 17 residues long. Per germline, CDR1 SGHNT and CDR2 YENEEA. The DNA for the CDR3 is TGTGCCAGCAGCCCGGGACAGGGAAGGGACTCTGGAAACACCATATATTTT. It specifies CASSPGQGRDSGNTIYF.

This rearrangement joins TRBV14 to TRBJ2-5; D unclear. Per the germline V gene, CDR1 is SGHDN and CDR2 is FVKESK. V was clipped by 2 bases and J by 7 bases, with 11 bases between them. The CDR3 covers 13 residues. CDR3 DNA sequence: TGTGCCAGCAGCCAATCCGGGTTATCGACCCAGTACTTC. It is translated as CASSQSGLSTQYF.

The CDR3 DNA is TGTGCCAGCAGCCTGACAGGGAACTGGAGGGACTCTGGAAACACCATATATTTT. Translation: CASSLTGNWRDSGNTIYF. The V and J genes are TRBV7-6 and TRBJ1-3; 7 positions agree with TRBD1. This CDR3 contains 18 residues. The germline CDR1 and CDR2 sequences are SGHVS and FNYEAQ. After removal of 5 bases from V and 0 bases from J, the junction contained 13 bases not matched to a gene.

CDR3 amino acids: CASSLETGYGYTF. As DNA, the CDR3 is TGCGCCAGCAGCTTGGAGACAGGCTATGGCTACACCTTC. The rearrangement joins TRBV5-1 to TRBJ1-2, with D possibly matching TRBD1 (6 bases). The CDR3 runs 13 residues. Germline CDR1 reads SGHRS; CDR2 reads YFSETQ. The germline V and J ends were trimmed by 0 bases and 4 bases, with 7 bases remaining between them. Full variable domain (missing parts from reference TRBV5-1 and TRBJ1-2): KAGVTQTPRYLIKTRGQQVTLSCSPISGHRSVSWYQQTPGQGLQFLFEYFSETQRNKGNFPGRFSGRQFSNSRSEMNVSTLELGDSALYLCASSLETGYGYTFGSGTRLTVV.

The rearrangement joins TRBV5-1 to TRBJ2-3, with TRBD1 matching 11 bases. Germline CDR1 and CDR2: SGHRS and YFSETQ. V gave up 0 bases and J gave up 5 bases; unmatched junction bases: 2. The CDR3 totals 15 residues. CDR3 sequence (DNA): TGCGCCAGCAGCTTGGAAGGGACAGGGGGAGATACGCAGTATTTT. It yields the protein CASSLEGTGGDTQYF.

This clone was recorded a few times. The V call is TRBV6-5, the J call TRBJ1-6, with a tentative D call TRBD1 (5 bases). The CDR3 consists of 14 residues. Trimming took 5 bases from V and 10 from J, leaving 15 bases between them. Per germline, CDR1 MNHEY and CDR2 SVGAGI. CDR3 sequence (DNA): TGTGCCAGCAGTCCCACAGGTGTAGACTCACCCCTCCACTTT. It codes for CASSPTGVDSPLHF.

CDR3 amino acids: CATSDSQQGSYTHEQFF. Here the CDR3 DNA reads TGTGCCACCAGTGATTCGCAACAGGGGTCCTATACACATGAGCAGTTCTTC. The chain is built from TRBV24-1 and TRBJ2-1, with 7 bases matching TRBD1. This CDR3 is 17 amino acids long. J gave up 8 bases and V 2 bases, and 14 bases lay outside the gene matches. CDR1 and CDR2 (germline): KGHDR, SFDVKD.

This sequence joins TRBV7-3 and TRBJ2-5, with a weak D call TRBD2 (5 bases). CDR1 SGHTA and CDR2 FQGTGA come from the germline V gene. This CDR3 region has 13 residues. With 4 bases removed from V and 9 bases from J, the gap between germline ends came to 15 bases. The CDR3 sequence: CASSSSRDRPQYF. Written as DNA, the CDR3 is TGTGCCAGCAGCTCATCGAGGGATCGGCCCCAGTACTTC.

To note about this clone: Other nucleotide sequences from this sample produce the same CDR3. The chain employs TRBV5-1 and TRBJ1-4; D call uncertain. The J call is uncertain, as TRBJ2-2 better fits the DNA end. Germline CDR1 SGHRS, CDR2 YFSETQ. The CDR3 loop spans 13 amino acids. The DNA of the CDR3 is TGCGCCAGCAGCTTGGATGGCAGGGGGGAGCTGTTTTTT. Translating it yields CASSLDGRGELFF.

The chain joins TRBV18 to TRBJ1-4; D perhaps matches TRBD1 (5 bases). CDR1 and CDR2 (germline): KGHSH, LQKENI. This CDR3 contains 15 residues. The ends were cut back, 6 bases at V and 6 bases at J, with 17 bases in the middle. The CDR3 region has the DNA TGTGCCAGCTCCAGGACTATCGGGACGGATGAAAAACTGTTTTTT. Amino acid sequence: CASSRTIGTDEKLFF.

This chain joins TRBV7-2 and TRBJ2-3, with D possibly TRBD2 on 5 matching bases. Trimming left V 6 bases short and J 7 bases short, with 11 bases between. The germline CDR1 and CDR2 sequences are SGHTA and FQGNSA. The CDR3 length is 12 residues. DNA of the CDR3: TGTGCCAGCAGTTCTAGCTCGCATACGCAGTATTTT. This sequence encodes CASSSSSHTQYF. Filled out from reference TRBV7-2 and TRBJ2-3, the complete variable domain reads GAGVSQSPSNKVTEKGKDVELRCDPISGHTALYWYRQSLGQGLEFLIYFQGNSAPDKSGLPSDRFSAERTGGSVSTLTIQRTQQEDSAVYLCASSSSSHTQYFGPGTRLTVL.

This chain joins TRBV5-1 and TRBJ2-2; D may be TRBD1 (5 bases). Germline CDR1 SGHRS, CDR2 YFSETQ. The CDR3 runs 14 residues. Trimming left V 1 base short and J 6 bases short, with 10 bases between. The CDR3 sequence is CASSLTGVAGELFF. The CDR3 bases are TGCGCCAGCAGCTTGACAGGTGTCGCCGGGGAGCTGTTTTTT.

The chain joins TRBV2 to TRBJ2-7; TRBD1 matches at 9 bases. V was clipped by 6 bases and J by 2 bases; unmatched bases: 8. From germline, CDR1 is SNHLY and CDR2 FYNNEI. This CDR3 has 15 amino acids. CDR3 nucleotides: TGTGCCAGCAGGGAAACCGGGACAGGGCCCTACGAGCAGTACTTC. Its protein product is CASRETGTGPYEQYF.

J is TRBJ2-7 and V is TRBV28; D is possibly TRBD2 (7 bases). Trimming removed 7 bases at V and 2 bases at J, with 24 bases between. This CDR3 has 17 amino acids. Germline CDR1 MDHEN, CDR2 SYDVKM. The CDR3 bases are TGTGCCAGCACCCTTCCCGGGGGGCGGGGGAGAACCTACGAGCAGTACTTC. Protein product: CASTLPGGRGRTYEQYF.

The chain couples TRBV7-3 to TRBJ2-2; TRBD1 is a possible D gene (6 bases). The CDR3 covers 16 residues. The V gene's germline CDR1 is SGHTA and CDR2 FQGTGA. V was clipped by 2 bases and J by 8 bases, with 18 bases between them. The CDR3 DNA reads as TGTGCCAGCAGCTTATGGGCAGGGGAGTTATCTGGGGAGCTGTTTTTT. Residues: CASSLWAGELSGELFF.